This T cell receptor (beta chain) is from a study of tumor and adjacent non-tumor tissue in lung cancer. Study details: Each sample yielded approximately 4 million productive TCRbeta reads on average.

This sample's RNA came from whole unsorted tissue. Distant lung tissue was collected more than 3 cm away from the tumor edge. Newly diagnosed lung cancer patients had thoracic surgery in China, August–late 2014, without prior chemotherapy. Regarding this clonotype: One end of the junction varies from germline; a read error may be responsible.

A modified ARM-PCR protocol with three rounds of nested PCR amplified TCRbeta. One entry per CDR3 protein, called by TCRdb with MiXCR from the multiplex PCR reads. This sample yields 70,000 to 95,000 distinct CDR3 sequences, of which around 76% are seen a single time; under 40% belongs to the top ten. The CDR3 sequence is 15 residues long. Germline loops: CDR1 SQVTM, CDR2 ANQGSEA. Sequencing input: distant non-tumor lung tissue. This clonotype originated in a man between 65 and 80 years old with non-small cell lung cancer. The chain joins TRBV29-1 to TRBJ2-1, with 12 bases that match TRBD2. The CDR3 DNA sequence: TGCAGCATATTAGGACTAGCGGGAACGAACACTGGGCAGCTCTTC. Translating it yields CSILGLAGTNTGQLF.